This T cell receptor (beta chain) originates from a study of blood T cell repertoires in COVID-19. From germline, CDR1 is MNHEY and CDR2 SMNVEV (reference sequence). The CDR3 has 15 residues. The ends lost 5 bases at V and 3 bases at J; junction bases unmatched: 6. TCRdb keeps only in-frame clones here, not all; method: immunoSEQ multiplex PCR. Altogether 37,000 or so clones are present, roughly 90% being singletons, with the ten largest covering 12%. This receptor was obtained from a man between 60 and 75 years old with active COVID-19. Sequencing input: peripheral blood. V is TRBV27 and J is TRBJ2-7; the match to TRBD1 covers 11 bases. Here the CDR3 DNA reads TGTGCCAGCAGTAAGGACAGGGGGCGATACTACGAGCAGTACTTC. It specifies CASSKDRGRYYEQYF.